What follows are 7 T cell receptor beta chains derived from one specimen sequenced in a study of siplizumab effects on memory and regulatory T cells. TCRdb keeps only in-frame clones here, not all; method: immunoSEQ multiplex PCR. The data show some 65,000 clones, 88% seen once. Material for sequencing was Tregs sorted from blood. The receptor source for this set is a human donor in good health.

This clone was seen once. The chain has TRBV9 and TRBJ2-5, with 11 bases identical to TRBD2. The CDR3 extends over 16 amino acids. From germline, CDR1 is SGDLS and CDR2 YYNGEE. J gave up 1 base and V 3 bases, and 5 bases lay outside the gene matches. The CDR3 DNA reads as TGTGCCAGCAGCGAGCGACTAGCGGGACCCCAAGAGACCCAGTACTTC. This gives the protein CASSERLAGPQETQYF.

The V call is TRBV7-6, the J call TRBJ2-1; 7 nucleotides align to TRBD1. V dropped 2 bases and J dropped 2; count of bases not matched to a gene: 3. There are 15 residues in the CDR3. Germline lookup yields CDR1 SGHVS and CDR2 FNYEAQ. This chain's CDR3 is CASSLQTGPYNEQFF. The CDR3 nucleotides read TGTGCCAGCAGCTTACAGACAGGGCCCTACAATGAGCAGTTCTTC.

Regarding this clone: Distinct nucleotide sequences in the sample also encode this CDR3. This rearrangement joins TRBV19 to TRBJ2-7; the D gene is possibly TRBD2 (6 bases). The CDR3 is 13 residues long. Germline values: CDR1 LNHDA, CDR2 SQIVND (reference sequence). The V gene lost 7 bases and the J gene lost 0 bases, with 10 bases spanning the gap. CDR3 DNA sequence: TGTGCCAGTAAGAGCGGGTCCTCCTACGAGCAGTACTTC. Translation: CASKSGSSYEQYF.

The chain links TRBV7-2 to TRBJ2-3; perhaps TRBD2 as D (7 bases). Germline V gives CDR1 SGHTA, CDR2 FQGNSA. V was trimmed by 1 base and J by 2 bases, leaving 10 bases between them. The CDR3 runs to 15 residues. CDR3 coding DNA: TGTGCCAGCAGCTTAGGAGGGGGGGCCACAGATACGCAGTATTTT. This gives the protein CASSLGGGATDTQYF.

This rearrangement joins TRBV27 to TRBJ2-7; tentatively, D is TRBD2 (6 bases). The CDR3 extends over 16 amino acids. The germline V gene has CDR1 MNHEY and CDR2 SMNVEV (reference sequence). The V gene lost 2 bases and the J gene lost 4 bases, with 18 bases spanning the gap. The CDR3 here is CASSLKGLPSRYEQYF. The CDR3 DNA sequence: TGTGCCAGCAGTTTAAAAGGACTACCGTCCCGGTACGAGCAGTACTTC.

The rearrangement uses TRBV6-1 and TRBJ2-1; TRBD2 might be the D (5 bases). V lost 7 bases and J lost 0, with 10 bases in between. Germline CDR1 reads MNHNS; CDR2 reads SASEGT. This CDR3 comprises 14 residues. DNA of the CDR3: TGTGCCAGCAAGGGCGGGCACTCCTACAATGAGCAGTTCTTC. It specifies CASKGGHSYNEQFF.

The V and J genes are TRBV5-1 and TRBJ1-1; weak D call: TRBD1 (5 bases). The V gene's germline CDR1 is SGHRS and CDR2 YFSETQ. The V gene lost 1 base and the J gene lost 6 bases, with 13 bases spanning the gap. This CDR3 has 14 residues. This CDR3 reads CASSLSQGTPEAFF. CDR3 in DNA: TGCGCCAGCAGCTTGTCTCAAGGGACCCCTGAAGCTTTCTTT.